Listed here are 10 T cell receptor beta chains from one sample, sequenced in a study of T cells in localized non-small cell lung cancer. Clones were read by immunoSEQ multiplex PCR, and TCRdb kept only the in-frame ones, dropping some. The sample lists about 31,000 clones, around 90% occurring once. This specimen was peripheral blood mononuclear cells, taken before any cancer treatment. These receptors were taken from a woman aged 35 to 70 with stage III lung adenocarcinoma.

The DNA of the CDR3 is TGTGCCAGCAGTCCCGGGTCTTACTCTGGAAACACCATATATTTT. It translates to CASSPGSYSGNTIYF. This chain connects TRBV6-6 to TRBJ1-3, with unresolved D. The germline V and J ends were trimmed by 5 bases and 0 bases, with 11 bases remaining between them. The CDR3 sequence is 15 residues long. The germline V gene encodes CDR1 MNHNY and CDR2 SVGAGI (reference sequence).

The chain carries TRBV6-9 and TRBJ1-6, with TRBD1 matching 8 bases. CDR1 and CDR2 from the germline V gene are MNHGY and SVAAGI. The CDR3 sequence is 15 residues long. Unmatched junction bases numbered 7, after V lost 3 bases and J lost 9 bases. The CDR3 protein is CASSYSGQGLSPLHF. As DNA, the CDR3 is TGTGCCAGCAGTTACTCCGGACAGGGACTTTCACCCCTCCACTTT.

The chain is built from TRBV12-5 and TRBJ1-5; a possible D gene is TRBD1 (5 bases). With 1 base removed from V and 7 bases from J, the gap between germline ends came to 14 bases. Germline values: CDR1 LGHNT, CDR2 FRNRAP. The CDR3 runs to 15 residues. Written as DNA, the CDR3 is TGTGCTAGTGGTTTGGATCCCTGGGGGGTCCAGCCCCAGCATTTT. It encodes CASGLDPWGVQPQHF.

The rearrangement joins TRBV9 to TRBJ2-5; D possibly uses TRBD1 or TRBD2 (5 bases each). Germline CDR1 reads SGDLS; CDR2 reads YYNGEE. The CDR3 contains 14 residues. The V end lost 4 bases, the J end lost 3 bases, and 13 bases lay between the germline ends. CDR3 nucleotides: TGTGCCAGCAGCCCCCGGGACGGAGAAGAGACCCAGTACTTC. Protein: CASSPRDGEETQYF.

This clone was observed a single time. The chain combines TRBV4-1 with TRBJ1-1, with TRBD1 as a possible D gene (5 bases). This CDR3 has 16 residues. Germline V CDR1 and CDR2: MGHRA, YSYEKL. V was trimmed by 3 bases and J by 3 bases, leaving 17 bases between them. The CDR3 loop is CASSQGGGARDTEAFF. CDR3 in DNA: TGCGCCAGCAGCCAGGGGGGAGGGGCCCGCGACACTGAAGCTTTCTTT.

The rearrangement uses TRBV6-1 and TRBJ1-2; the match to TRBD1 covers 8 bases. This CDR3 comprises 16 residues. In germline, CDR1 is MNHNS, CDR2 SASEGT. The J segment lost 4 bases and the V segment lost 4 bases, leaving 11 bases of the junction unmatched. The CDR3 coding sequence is TGTGCCAGCAGTGTATTTACAACGGACAGGGTCTATGGCTACACCTTC. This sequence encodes CASSVFTTDRVYGYTF.

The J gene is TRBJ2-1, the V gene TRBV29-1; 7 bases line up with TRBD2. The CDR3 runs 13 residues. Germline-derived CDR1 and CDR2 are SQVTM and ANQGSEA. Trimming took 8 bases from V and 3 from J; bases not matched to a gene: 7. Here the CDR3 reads CSSQSGGYNEQFF. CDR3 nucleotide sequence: TGCAGCTCTCAATCGGGGGGCTACAATGAGCAGTTCTTC.

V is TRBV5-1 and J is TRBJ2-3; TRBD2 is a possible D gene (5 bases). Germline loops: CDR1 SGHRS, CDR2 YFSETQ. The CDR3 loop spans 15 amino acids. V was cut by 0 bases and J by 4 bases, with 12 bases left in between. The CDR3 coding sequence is TGCGCCAGCAGCTTGGTGCCGGAGGTGCCAGATACGCAGTATTTT. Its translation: CASSLVPEVPDTQYF.

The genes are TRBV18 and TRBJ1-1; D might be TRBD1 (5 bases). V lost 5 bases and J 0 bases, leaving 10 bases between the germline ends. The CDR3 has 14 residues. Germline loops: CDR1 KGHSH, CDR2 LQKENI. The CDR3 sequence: CASSGTTLNTEAFF. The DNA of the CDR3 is TGTGCCAGCTCAGGGACGACACTGAACACTGAAGCTTTCTTT. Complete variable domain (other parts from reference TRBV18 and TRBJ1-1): NAGVMQNPRHLVRRRGQEARLRCSPMKGHSHVYWYRQLPEEGLKFMVYLQKENIIDESGMPKERFSAEFPKEGPSILRIQQVVRGDSAAYFCASSGTTLNTEAFFGQGTRLTVV.

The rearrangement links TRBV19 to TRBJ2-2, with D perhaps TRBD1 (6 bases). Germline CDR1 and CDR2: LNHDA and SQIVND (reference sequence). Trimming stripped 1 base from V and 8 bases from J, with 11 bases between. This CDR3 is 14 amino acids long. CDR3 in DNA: TGTGCCAGTAGTATAGGGACAGCTCGAGGGGAGCTGTTTTTT. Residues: CASSIGTARGELFF. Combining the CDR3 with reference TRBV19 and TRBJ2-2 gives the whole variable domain DGGITQSPKYLFRKEGQNVTLSCEQNLNHDAMYWYRQDPGQGLRLIYYSQIVNDFQKGDIAEGYSVSREKKESFPLTVTSAQKNPTAFYLCASSIGTARGELFFGEGSRLTVL.